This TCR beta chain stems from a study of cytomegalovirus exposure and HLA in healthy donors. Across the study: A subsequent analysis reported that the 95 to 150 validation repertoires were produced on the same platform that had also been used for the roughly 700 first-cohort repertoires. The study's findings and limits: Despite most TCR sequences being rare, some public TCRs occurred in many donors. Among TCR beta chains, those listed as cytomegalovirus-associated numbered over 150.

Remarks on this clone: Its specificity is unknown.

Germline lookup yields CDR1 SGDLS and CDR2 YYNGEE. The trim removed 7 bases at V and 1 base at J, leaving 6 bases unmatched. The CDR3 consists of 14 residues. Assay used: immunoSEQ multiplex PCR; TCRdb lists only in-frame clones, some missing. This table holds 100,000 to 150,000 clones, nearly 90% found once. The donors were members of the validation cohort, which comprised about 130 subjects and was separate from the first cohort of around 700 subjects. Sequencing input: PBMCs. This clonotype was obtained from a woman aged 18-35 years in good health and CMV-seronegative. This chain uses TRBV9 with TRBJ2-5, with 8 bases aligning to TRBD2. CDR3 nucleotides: TGTGCCAGCGGGAGCGGGGGAATCCAAGAGACCCAGTACTTC. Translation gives CASGSGGIQETQYF. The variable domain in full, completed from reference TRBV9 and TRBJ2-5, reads DSGVTQTPKHLITATGQRVTLRCSPRSGDLSVYWYQQSLDQGLQFLIQYYNGEERAKGNILERFSAQQFPDLHSELNLSSLELGDSALYFCASGSGGIQETQYFGPGTRLLVL.